One sample yielded the 23 T cell receptor beta chains listed below, sequenced in a study of beta chain features in type 1 diabetes. Expressed TCRB transcripts got sequenced, as all isolated RNA was reverse transcribed. Profiled with immunoSEQ multiplex PCR; TCRdb holds only in-frame clones, not every one. Here the sample spans 620,000 or so clones, around a sixth being singletons. The material sequenced was naive CD4+ T cells from blood. The receptors come from a man younger than 30 in good health.

The V call is TRBV29-1, the J call TRBJ1-4, with TRBD1 identical over 7 bases. This CDR3 region has 13 residues. The trim removed 7 bases at V and 7 bases at J, leaving 9 bases unmatched. Germline CDR1 SQVTM, CDR2 ANQGSEA. CDR3 bases: TGCAGCGCCTCCAGGGGGGCCATTGAAAAACTGTTTTTT. This translates into CSASRGAIEKLFF.

The V and J genes are TRBV7-2 and TRBJ1-5; 10 bases align to TRBD1. V shed 4 bases and J 7 bases; nucleotides not matched to a gene: 7. CDR1 is SGHTA, CDR2 FQGNSA, per germline. This CDR3 spans 15 amino acids. The CDR3 sequence is CASSSGTGVRQPQHF. CDR3 DNA: TGTGCCAGCAGCTCCGGGACAGGGGTTCGCCAGCCCCAGCATTTT.

The chain carries TRBV7-3 and TRBJ2-3; tentatively, D is TRBD2 (5 bases). The CDR3 sequence is 18 residues long. V was pared by 2 bases and J by 1 base, with 19 bases between. Germline V gene sequence: CDR1 SGHTA, CDR2 FQGTGA. CDR3 sequence (DNA): TGTGCCAGCAGCTTACGGGCAGAGCGGTTCTCAGGCACAGATACGCAGTATTTT. Translating it yields CASSLRAERFSGTDTQYF.

This clone has just a few counts. This chain joins TRBV4-2 and TRBJ2-4; D gene ambiguous. Looked up from germline, CDR1 is LGHNA and CDR2 is YNFKEQ. Trimming removed 4 bases from V and 13 bases from J, with 17 bases in between. This CDR3 has 13 residues. DNA of the CDR3: TGTGCCAGCAGCCTACACGAGACTCAGGCCCAGTACTTC. Its protein is CASSLHETQAQYF.

The chain is built from TRBV4-2 and TRBJ1-2; D gene unclear. Per germline, CDR1 LGHNA and CDR2 YNFKEQ. The CDR3 has 13 amino acids. The germline V and J ends were trimmed by 0 bases and 6 bases, with 8 bases remaining between them. CDR3: CASSQDRMDGYTF. The CDR3 nucleotides are TGTGCCAGCAGCCAAGATCGGATGGATGGCTACACCTTC.

J is TRBJ2-5 and V is TRBV6-6; D is tentatively TRBD1 or TRBD2 (5 bases each). The CDR3 is 13 amino acids. The V and J ends lost 4 bases and 2 bases respectively, with 8 bases between them. Germline V lookup: CDR1 MNHNY, CDR2 SVGAGI (reference sequence). The CDR3 region has the DNA TGTGCCAGCAGTTGGGGACGTCAAGAGACCCAGTACTTC. Encoded protein: CASSWGRQETQYF.

There are a few counts of this clone. The rearrangement uses TRBV5-4 and TRBJ1-1; maybe TRBD1 (5 bases). V gave up 4 bases and J gave up 3 bases, with 13 bases separating them. From germline, CDR1 is SGHNT and CDR2 YYREEE (reference sequence). The CDR3 totals 14 residues. CDR3 coding DNA: TGTGCCAGCAGCCGCGGGGCAGAGGACACTGAAGCTTTCTTT. It yields the protein CASSRGAEDTEAFF.

The rearrangement links TRBV19 to TRBJ1-2, with 8 bases lining up with TRBD1. Germline loops: CDR1 LNHDA, CDR2 SQIVND (reference sequence). The CDR3 runs to 16 residues. J was trimmed by 4 bases and V by 7 bases; bases with no gene match: 14. The chain's CDR3 is CASKPGQARPGYGYTF. CDR3 nucleotides: TGTGCCAGTAAACCGGGACAGGCTCGTCCGGGCTATGGCTACACCTTC.

This chain connects TRBV10-3 to TRBJ2-1; TRBD1 is a possible D gene (6 bases). Germline CDR1 is ENHRY and CDR2 is SYGVKD. There are 13 residues in the CDR3. The V gene lost 11 bases and the J gene lost 5 bases, with 16 bases spanning the gap. CDR3 in DNA: TGTGCCTCACAACGGGACACAGACAATGAGCAGTTCTTC. Its translation: CASQRDTDNEQFF.

This clone was counted between two and nine times. The chain links TRBV18 to TRBJ2-5, with unresolved D. V shed 6 bases and J shed 1 base, with 6 bases lying between them. The CDR3 contains 12 residues. CDR1 KGHSH and CDR2 LQKENI come from the germline V gene. The CDR3 region is CASSAVQETQYF. CDR3 DNA: TGTGCCAGCTCTGCAGTCCAAGAGACCCAGTACTTC. The full variable domain, in which reference TRBV18 and TRBJ2-5 provide the parts outside the CDR3, is NAGVMQNPRHLVRRRGQEARLRCSPMKGHSHVYWYRQLPEEGLKFMVYLQKENIIDESGMPKERFSAEFPKEGPSILRIQQVVRGDSAAYFCASSAVQETQYFGPGTRLLVL.

In its sample, this clone was seen a few times. The CDR3 is CASSGTGDGYTF. CDR3 bases: TGTGCCAGCAGTGGGACAGGGGATGGCTACACCTTC. The chain recombines TRBV6-1 with TRBJ1-2; 9 nucleotides agree with TRBD1. The CDR3 is made up of 12 amino acids. With V trimmed by 4 bases and J by 6 bases, 0 bases remained unmatched. Germline V gene lookup returns CDR1 MNHNS and CDR2 SASEGT.

This chain connects TRBV25-1 to TRBJ1-2; TRBD1 aligns across 7 bases. CDR1 and CDR2 from the germline V gene are MGHDK and SYGVNS. This CDR3 has 13 residues. V trimming: 5 bases; J trimming: 8 bases; junction bases outside the gene matches: 8. CDR3 protein: CASSPKDRRGYTF. The DNA of the CDR3 is TGTGCCAGCAGTCCCAAGGACAGGAGAGGCTACACCTTC.

Comments on this clone: Sequence at one end of the junction differs from germline and may be a read error. The gene calls are TRBV11-2 and TRBJ2-1, with a weak D call TRBD2 (6 bases). CDR3 size: 17 residues. Germline CDR1 reads SGHAT; CDR2 reads FQNNGV. CDR3 coding DNA: TGCGCCAGCAGCCAAGAATCGTCTAGCGCCAACTACAATGAGCAGTTCTTC. Amino acid sequence: CASSQESSSANYNEQFF.

Only a few counts were recorded for this clone. The CDR3 reads CASSDRQGYEQYF. The CDR3 DNA reads as TGTGCCAGCAGTGATAGGCAGGGATACGAGCAGTACTTC. The chain employs TRBV25-1 and TRBJ2-5; possible D gene TRBD1, 5 bases. The J call may be wrong; the DNA end is better matched by TRBJ2-7. Germline lookup yields CDR1 MGHDK and CDR2 SYGVNS. The CDR3 spans 13 residues.

This clone showed up just a few times. The chain carries TRBV29-1 and TRBJ2-7; TRBD1 matches 7 bases. The germline V gene has CDR1 SQVTM and CDR2 ANQGSEA. The CDR3 totals 13 residues. V lost 5 bases and J lost 3; bases outside the gene matches: 7. The CDR3: CSVPGTVVYEQYF. The CDR3 region has the DNA TGCAGCGTTCCCGGGACAGTAGTCTACGAGCAGTACTTC.

The sample holds a few counts of this clone. V usage is TRBV5-1 and J usage is TRBJ2-5; D not certain. Germline V CDR1 and CDR2: SGHRS, YFSETQ. V lost 4 bases and J lost 5, with 18 bases in between. The CDR3 loop spans 15 amino acids. CDR3 nucleotides: TGCGCCAGCAGCAATACGCAGGCGATTTGGGAGACCCAGTACTTC. This translates into CASSNTQAIWETQYF.

Points on this clone: This sample also contains other DNA sequences that code for the same CDR3. The chain combines TRBV7-2 with TRBJ2-7, with TRBD1 matching over 9 bases. Germline-derived CDR1 and CDR2 are SGHTA and FQGNSA. Trimming took 1 base from V and 1 from J; bases not matched to a gene: 2. The CDR3 length is 15 residues. The CDR3 DNA sequence: TGTGCCAGCAGCTTAGTGGGACAGGGATCCTACGAGCAGTACTTC. This codes for CASSLVGQGSYEQYF.

The chain couples TRBV7-9 to TRBJ2-7; no definite D call. Looked up from germline, CDR1 is SEHNR and CDR2 is FQNEAQ (reference sequence). With 1 base removed from V and 6 bases from J, the gap between germline ends came to 7 bases. The CDR3 covers 12 residues. The CDR3 sequence: CASSLVSLEQYF. DNA for the CDR3: TGTGCCAGCAGCTTAGTTAGCCTCGAGCAGTACTTC.

The chain is built from TRBV19 and TRBJ1-2; D perhaps matches TRBD1 (6 bases). V was clipped by 5 bases and J by 4 bases, with 20 bases between them. Germline V gene sequence: CDR1 LNHDA, CDR2 SQIVND (reference sequence). CDR3 length: 16 amino acids. DNA of the CDR3: TGTGCCAGTAGTGCCAGGAGGGACACCCAATTCTATGGCTACACCTTC. As protein: CASSARRDTQFYGYTF.

There are a few counts of this clone. V is TRBV5-4 and J is TRBJ2-3; D possibly corresponds to TRBD2 (6 bases). Germline V gene data show CDR1 as SGHNT and CDR2 as YYREEE (reference sequence). The CDR3 length is 16 residues. Trimming shortened V by 0 bases and J by 3 bases, and 14 bases separated the two germline ends. CDR3 nucleotide sequence: TGTGCCAGCAGCTTGGGTCGGGAGTCGAGAACAGATACGCAGTATTTT. This sequence encodes CASSLGRESRTDTQYF. Together with reference TRBV5-4 and TRBJ2-3, the CDR3 gives the full variable domain: ETGVTQSPTHLIKTRGQQVTLRCSSQSGHNTVSWYQQALGQGPQFIFQYYREEENGRGNFPPRFSGLQFPNYSSELNVNALELDDSALYLCASSLGRESRTDTQYFGPGTRLTVL.

This clone appeared a few times. This rearrangement joins TRBV7-9 to TRBJ2-7, with a possible D match to TRBD2 (6 bases). This CDR3 is built from 13 residues. The V and J ends lost 4 bases and 4 bases respectively, with 11 bases between them. Germline CDR1 reads SEHNR; CDR2 reads FQNEAQ (reference sequence). The CDR3 nucleotides are TGTGCCAGCAGCTCGGCGGGATTTTACGAGCAGTACTTC. Translated: CASSSAGFYEQYF.

The V and J genes are TRBV14 and TRBJ1-4; D remains unclear. This CDR3 has 20 residues. Trimming shortened V by 2 bases and J by 3 bases, and 25 bases separated the two germline ends. Germline CDR1 SGHDN, CDR2 FVKESK. CDR3 protein: CASSQRAASLPQRSNEKLFF. CDR3 in DNA: TGTGCCAGCAGCCAAAGAGCGGCCAGTCTACCTCAGAGGTCTAATGAAAAACTGTTTTTT.

This clone was counted only a few times. The chain carries TRBV4-3 and TRBJ1-6; D might be TRBD1 (6 bases). The germline V and J ends were trimmed by 1 base and 6 bases, with 10 bases remaining between them. The CDR3 extends over 15 amino acids. In germline, CDR1 is LGHNA, CDR2 YSLEER. CDR3 sequence reads: CASSQGGAFNSPLHF. The CDR3 region has the DNA TGCGCCAGCAGCCAAGGGGGGGCCTTTAATTCACCCCTCCACTTT.